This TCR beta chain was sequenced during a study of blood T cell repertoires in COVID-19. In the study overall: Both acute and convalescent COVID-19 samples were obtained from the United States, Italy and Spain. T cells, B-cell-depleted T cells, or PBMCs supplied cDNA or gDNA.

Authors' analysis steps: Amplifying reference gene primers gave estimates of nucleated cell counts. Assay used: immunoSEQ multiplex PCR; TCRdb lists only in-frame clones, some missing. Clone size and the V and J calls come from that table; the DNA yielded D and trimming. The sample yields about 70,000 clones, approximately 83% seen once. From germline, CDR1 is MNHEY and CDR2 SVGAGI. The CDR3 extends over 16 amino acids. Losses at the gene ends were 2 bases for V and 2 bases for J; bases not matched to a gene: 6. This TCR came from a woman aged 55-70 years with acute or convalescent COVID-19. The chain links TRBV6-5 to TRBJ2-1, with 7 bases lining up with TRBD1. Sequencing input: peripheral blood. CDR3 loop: CASSYRGRSPYNEQFF. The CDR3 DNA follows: TGTGCCAGCAGTTACAGGGGGCGATCCCCCTACAATGAGCAGTTCTTC.